The 16 T cell receptor beta chains reported below all come from one sample, sequenced in a study of blood T cells in healthy people across ages. A second roughly 7 to 12 cycle PCR used barcoded and J-beta primers. MiXCR, run by TCRdb on the 5' RACE reads, gives a single entry per CDR3 protein. The sample yields approximately 1.5 million distinct CDR3 sequences, 34% seen once. The sequencing input was blood. The receptors shown here come from a woman in her 30s in good health.

V gene TRBV6-6 combines with J gene TRBJ1-1; weak D call: TRBD1 (6 bases). V was shortened by 8 bases and J by 2 bases, with 12 bases between the two germline ends. CDR3 length: 13 residues. Germline CDR1 is MNHNY and CDR2 is SVGAGI (reference sequence). CDR3 nucleotide sequence: TGTGCCAGCCGACAGGACGGAAACACTGAAGCTTTCTTT. This sequence encodes CASRQDGNTEAFF.

This clonotype was observed a handful of times. The rearrangement uses TRBV7-3 and TRBJ2-1; the match to TRBD2 covers 14 bases. Trimming took 5 bases from V and 4 from J; bases not matched to a gene: 7. The length of the CDR3 is 17 residues. The germline V gene encodes CDR1 SGHTA and CDR2 FQGTGA. The CDR3 reads CASSLGTSGSWYNEQFF. The CDR3 DNA is TGTGCCAGCAGCCTGGGGACTAGCGGGAGCTGGTACAATGAGCAGTTCTTC.

This chain uses TRBV5-1 with TRBJ1-2; no reliable D call. This CDR3 spans 16 amino acids. V shed 4 bases and J shed 4 bases, with 20 bases lying between them. Germline CDR1 and CDR2: SGHRS and YFSETQ. CDR3: CASSDSNLASSYGYTF. The CDR3 DNA sequence: TGCGCCAGCAGCGACTCGAATTTGGCATCGTCCTATGGCTACACCTTC.

This clonotype was counted a few times. The rearrangement uses TRBV6-1 and TRBJ2-1; the match to TRBD1 covers 7 bases. The junction had 10 bases not matched to a gene; V was cut back by 2 bases and J by 6 bases. From germline, CDR1 is MNHNS and CDR2 SASEGT. The CDR3 spans 16 residues. As DNA, the CDR3 is TGTGCCAGCAGTGAACTCCGCTACAGGGGTTCCAATGAGCAGTTCTTC. Residues: CASSELRYRGSNEQFF.

For this clonotype: This may come from a read error, since a much larger clone is one base off. This CDR3 fails to terminate in the conserved phenylalanine or tryptophan, so it likely reflects a read error. The chain is built from TRBV4-1 and TRBJ2-1, with unresolved D. The germline gives CDR1 MGHRA, CDR2 YSYEKL. Trimming left V 4 bases short and J 6 bases short, with 10 bases between. The CDR3 has 13 residues. This CDR3 reads CASSLRLPNEQFV. CDR3 sequence (DNA): TGCGCCAGCAGCCTTCGGCTGCCCAATGAGCAGTTCGTC.

There are a few counts of this clonotype. The chain is built from TRBV4-1 and TRBJ1-1; 8 positions match TRBD1. Trimming cost V 2 bases and J 7 bases; bases outside gene matches: 6. CDR1 is MGHRA and CDR2 is YSYEKL in the germline V gene. CDR3 length: 14 residues. CDR3 sequence: CASSQSTGGYEAFF. DNA for the CDR3: TGCGCCAGCAGCCAAAGCACAGGGGGTTATGAAGCTTTCTTT.

This clonotype turned up a few times. This chain's CDR3 is CASSLFGQGEAFF. For the CDR3, the DNA is TGTGCCAGCAGCTTATTCGGCCAGGGTGAAGCTTTCTTT. V gene TRBV7-3 combines with J gene TRBJ1-1; weak D call: TRBD1 (5 bases). Germline loops: CDR1 SGHTA, CDR2 FQGTGA. The CDR3 is 13 amino acids. Trimming took 2 bases from V and 7 from J, leaving 11 bases between them.

This chain connects TRBV5-1 to TRBJ2-3; 12 bases fit TRBD2. This CDR3 comprises 16 residues. With 4 bases clipped from V and 4 bases from J, the junction kept 7 bases outside the gene matches. Per germline, CDR1 SGHRS and CDR2 YFSETQ. The CDR3 loop reads CASSPLTSGSADTQYF. As DNA, the CDR3 is TGCGCCAGCAGCCCGCTGACTAGCGGGAGCGCAGATACGCAGTATTTT.

This chain uses TRBV29-1 with TRBJ1-1; D not resolved. The length of the CDR3 is 11 residues. V shed 1 base and J shed 5 bases, with 5 bases lying between them. From germline, CDR1 is SQVTM and CDR2 ANQGSEA. Here the CDR3 reads CSVEGPTEAFF. The CDR3 DNA reads as TGCAGCGTTGAAGGGCCTACTGAAGCTTTCTTT. Looking up the rest from reference TRBV29-1 and TRBJ1-1 gives the full variable domain: SAVISQKPSRDICQRGTSLTIQCQVDSQVTMMFWYRQQPGQSLTLIATANQGSEATYESGFVIDKFPISRPNLTFSTLTVSNMSPEDSSIYLCSVEGPTEAFFGQGTRLTVV.

The chain combines TRBV20-1 with TRBJ2-7; TRBD2 matches 11 bases. V shed 3 bases, J shed 0 bases, and the junction held 7 bases outside the gene matches. This CDR3 contains 16 residues. In germline, CDR1 is DFQATT, CDR2 SNEGSKA (reference sequence). The CDR3 DNA reads TGCAGTGCTAGTGGAACTAGCGGGAGTGACTCCTACGAGCAGTACTTC. The encoded protein is CSASGTSGSDSYEQYF.

This clonotype was counted only a few times. V is TRBV28 and J is TRBJ2-1, with D perhaps TRBD2 (6 bases). The CDR3 length is 12 residues. Looked up from germline, CDR1 is MDHEN and CDR2 is SYDVKM. The germline V and J ends were trimmed by 8 bases and 9 bases, with 14 bases remaining between them. The CDR3 protein is CASCMREGEQFF. In nucleotides, the CDR3 is TGTGCCAGCTGTATGCGGGAAGGTGAGCAGTTCTTC. Together with reference TRBV28 and TRBJ2-1, the CDR3 gives the full variable domain: DVKVTQSSRYLVKRTGEKVFLECVQDMDHENMFWYRQDPGLGLRLIYFSYDVKMKEKGDIPEGYSVSREKKERFSLILESASTNQTSMYLCASCMREGEQFFGPGTRLTVL.

V is TRBV4-1 and J is TRBJ2-7; weak D call: TRBD2 (6 bases). This CDR3 is built from 16 residues. Per the germline V gene, CDR1 is MGHRA and CDR2 is YSYEKL. V shed 4 bases and J shed 0 bases, with 16 bases lying between them. The CDR3 region has the DNA TGCGCCAGCAGCCCTTTCCCGGGGGATAGCTCCTACGAGCAGTACTTC. It translates to CASSPFPGDSSYEQYF.

V and J are TRBV7-6 and TRBJ2-2; a weak D match, TRBD1 (5 bases). The V gene lost 1 base and the J gene lost 4 bases, with 7 bases spanning the gap. This CDR3 has 14 amino acids. CDR1 is SGHVS, CDR2 FNYEAQ, per germline. DNA for the CDR3: TGTGCCAGCAGCTTAGTACAGGCCACCGGGGAGCTGTTTTTT. Protein sequence: CASSLVQATGELFF.

This clonotype was counted between two and nine times. The gene calls are TRBV18 and TRBJ2-3, with D unresolved. Deletions cut 0 bases from V and 1 base from J, with 11 bases between. CDR1 is KGHSH and CDR2 is LQKENI in the germline V gene. The CDR3 sequence is 16 residues long. CDR3 loop: CASSPPYQTRTDTQYF. CDR3 DNA sequence: TGTGCCAGCTCACCACCGTATCAAACCCGCACAGATACGCAGTATTTT.

Comment on this clonotype: A much bigger clone sits one base away, suggesting this may be a read error. The gene calls are TRBV10-3 and TRBJ2-5, with TRBD1 identical over 8 bases. Germline loops: CDR1 ENHRY, CDR2 SYGVKD. The CDR3 runs to 15 residues. V lost 4 bases and J lost 3; bases outside the gene matches: 7. DNA of the CDR3: TGTGCCATCAGTGGGGGACAGGAAAATAAAGAGACCCAGTACTTC. Translating it yields CAISGGQENKETQYF.

The chain couples TRBV3-1 to TRBJ1-5, with D possibly TRBD1 on 6 matching bases. This CDR3 has 17 residues. Germline V CDR1 and CDR2: LGHDT, YNNKEL (reference sequence). The V and J ends lost 4 bases and 5 bases respectively, with 21 bases between them. CDR3 sequence reads: CASSLQGGRGSDQPQHF. The CDR3 nucleotides are TGTGCCAGCAGCCTACAGGGTGGACGGGGAAGCGATCAGCCCCAGCATTTT.